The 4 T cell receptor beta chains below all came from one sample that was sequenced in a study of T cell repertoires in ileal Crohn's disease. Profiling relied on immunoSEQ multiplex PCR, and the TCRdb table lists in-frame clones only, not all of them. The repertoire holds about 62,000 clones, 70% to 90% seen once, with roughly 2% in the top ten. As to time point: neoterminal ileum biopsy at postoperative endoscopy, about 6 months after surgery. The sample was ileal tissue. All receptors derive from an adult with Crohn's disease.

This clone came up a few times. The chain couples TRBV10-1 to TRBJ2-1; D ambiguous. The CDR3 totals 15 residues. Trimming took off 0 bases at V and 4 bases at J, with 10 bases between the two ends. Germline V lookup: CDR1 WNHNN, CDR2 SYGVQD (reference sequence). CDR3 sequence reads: CASSESAPPYNEQFF. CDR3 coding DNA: TGCGCCAGCAGTGAGTCGGCCCCACCATACAATGAGCAGTTCTTC.

In DNA form, the CDR3 reads TGTGCCAGCAGCTACGACAGGGATAAGACCCAGTACTTC. It encodes CASSYDRDKTQYF. J is TRBJ2-5 and V is TRBV11-3, with 7 positions matching TRBD1. The CDR3 is 13 residues long. V lost 4 bases and J lost 6; bases outside the gene matches: 5. Germline V CDR1 and CDR2: SGHNT, YENEEA.

CDR3 loop: CATSPRAPGAITDTQYF. The CDR3 DNA sequence: TGTGCCACCAGCCCGCGGGCCCCAGGGGCCATCACAGATACGCAGTATTTT. The genes are TRBV15 and TRBJ2-3; D perhaps matches TRBD1 (6 bases). The germline V gene encodes CDR1 LNHNV and CDR2 YYDKDF (reference sequence). Trimming cost V 5 bases and J 2 bases, with 20 bases left between them. The CDR3 runs to 17 residues.

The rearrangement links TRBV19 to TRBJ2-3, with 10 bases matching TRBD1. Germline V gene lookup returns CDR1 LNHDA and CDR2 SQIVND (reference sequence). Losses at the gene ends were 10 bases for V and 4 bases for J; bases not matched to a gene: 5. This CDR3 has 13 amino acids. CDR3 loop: CATGQGLADTQYF. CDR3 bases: TGTGCCACGGGACAGGGGTTAGCAGATACGCAGTATTTT. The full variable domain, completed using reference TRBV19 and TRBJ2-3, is DGGITQSPKYLFRKEGQNVTLSCEQNLNHDAMYWYRQDPGQGLRLIYYSQIVNDFQKGDIAEGYSVSREKKESFPLTVTSAQKNPTAFYLCATGQGLADTQYFGPGTRLTVL.